This is a list of T cell receptor beta chains from one sample in a study of OX40 agonist ivuxolimab in advanced cancers. The protocol was immunoSEQ multiplex PCR, while the TCRdb copy is restricted to in-frame clones and leaves out a portion. The sample has tens of thousands of clones, 65% to 90% seen once; the top ten hold less than 2%. The specimen comprised CD4+ or CD8+ T cells sorted from blood, sampled in a trial of the OX40 agonist ivuxolimab. These receptors all stem from an adult with an advanced solid tumor such as melanoma, head and neck, liver or kidney cancer. Both conserved end residues are part of each CDR3. D genes are given only for firm matches. Some rows have no size entry. The others give once, few or many, or a class for an expanded clone.

len	abundance	d_gene	j_gene	v_gene	CDR3aa	CDR3nt
16	.	TRBD2	TRBJ2-3	TRBV5-1	CASSLSGRTSTDTQYF	TGCGCCAGCAGCCTTAGCGGGAGGACTAGCACAGATACGCAGTATTTT
15	.	.	TRBJ2-2	TRBV16	CASSQGIAVTGELFF	TGTGCCAGCAGCCAAGGTATTGCGGTAACCGGGGAGCTGTTTTTT
16	.	TRBD2	TRBJ2-2	TRBV2	CASRKTSVSNTGELFF	TGTGCCAGCAGGAAGACTAGCGTTTCGAACACCGGGGAGCTGTTTTTT
15	.	TRBD2	TRBJ2-7	TRBV15	CATSRETSGIHEQYF	TGTGCCACCAGCAGAGAGACTAGCGGGATCCACGAGCAGTACTTC
16	.	.	TRBJ2-3	TRBV19	CASSIVGAGGTDTQYF	TGTGCCAGTAGTATAGTCGGGGCAGGGGGCACAGATACGCAGTATTTT
17	.	.	TRBJ2-5	TRBV5-1	CASSWGASGRGQETQYF	TGCGCCAGCAGCTGGGGGGCTAGCGGCAGGGGTCAAGAGACCCAGTACTTC
13	.	TRBD1	TRBJ1-2	TRBV5-1	CASFSDRRYGYTF	TGCGCCAGCTTTTCGGACAGGCGGTATGGCTACACCTTC
15	.	TRBD2	TRBJ2-3	TRBV4-2	CASSQTSAGTDTQYF	TGTGCCAGCAGCCAGACTAGCGCCGGCACAGATACGCAGTATTTT
12	.	.	TRBJ2-1	TRBV30	CAWSVRGNEQFF	TGTGCCTGGAGTGTGAGGGGTAATGAGCAGTTCTTC
14	.	.	TRBJ2-7	TRBV2	CASRRGPSPGEQYF	TGTGCCAGCAGGCGAGGACCTTCCCCCGGCGAGCAGTATTTC
13	few	TRBD1	TRBJ1-5	TRBV19	CASRRDRDQPQHF	TGTGCCAGTAGGCGGGACAGAGATCAGCCCCAGCATTTT